Shown below are 28 T cell receptor beta chains from a single sample sequenced in a study of radiation and T cells in renal cell carcinoma. Treatment of the sample: treatment-naive control, cytoreductive nephrectomy. Profiling relied on immunoSEQ multiplex PCR, and the TCRdb table lists in-frame clones only, not all of them. The sample lists fewer than 10,000 clones, around three fifths occurring once. The specimen comprised tumor tissue, sampled from a patient whose treatment was nephrectomy without radiotherapy. The origin of the receptors is a man between 60 and 75 years old with renal cell carcinoma.

The chain joins TRBV21-1 to TRBJ1-2. TRBV21-1 is labeled a pseudogene. This CDR3 is 15 amino acids long. The CDR3 region is CASSNPTGGGRGYTF. The DNA of the CDR3 is TGTGCCAGCAGCAATCCCACCGGGGGGGGCCGTGGCTACACCTTC.

J is TRBJ2-5 and V is TRBV27; the match to TRBD2 covers 9 bases. J gave up 3 bases and V 5 bases, and 10 bases lay outside the gene matches. This CDR3 is built from 16 residues. CDR1 MNHEY and CDR2 SMNVEV come from the germline V gene (reference sequence). CDR3: CASSLGERGEKETQYF. In nucleotides, the CDR3 is TGTGCCAGCAGTCTTGGCGAGCGGGGGGAAAAAGAGACCCAGTACTTC.

J is TRBJ1-6 and V is TRBV19, with D possibly being TRBD1 (6 bases). CDR3 size: 14 residues. Between the trimmed V and J ends, which lost 2 bases and 7 bases, there was a span of 9 bases. Germline CDR1 is LNHDA and CDR2 is SQIVND (reference sequence). Here the CDR3 DNA reads TGTGCCAGTAGTATAACAGGGACCAATTCACCCCTCCACTTT. Amino acid sequence: CASSITGTNSPLHF.

This clone was counted between two and nine times. The genes are TRBV5-1 and TRBJ2-1; D perhaps matches TRBD1 (5 bases). V was cut by 0 bases and J by 4 bases, with 8 bases left in between. The CDR3 loop spans 14 amino acids. The V gene's germline CDR1 is SGHRS and CDR2 YFSETQ. The CDR3 protein is CASSLEAGYNEQFF. Here the CDR3 DNA reads TGCGCCAGCAGCTTGGAGGCAGGGTACAATGAGCAGTTCTTC.

The count of this clone is one. V is TRBV29-1 and J is TRBJ1-2; TRBD1 agrees at 8 bases. In germline, CDR1 is SQVTM, CDR2 ANQGSEA. With 8 bases clipped from V and 2 bases from J, the junction kept 4 bases outside the gene matches. This CDR3 is 12 amino acids long. DNA of the CDR3: TGCAGCTTTTGGACAGGGAACTATGGCTACACCTTC. Translating gives CSFWTGNYGYTF.

V gene TRBV2 combines with J gene TRBJ2-7, with TRBD1 as a possible D gene (6 bases). CDR1 SNHLY and CDR2 FYNNEI come from the germline V gene. This CDR3 spans 15 amino acids. Between the trimmed V and J ends, which lost 4 bases and 2 bases, there was a span of 15 bases. CDR3 protein: CASSVSPGDAYEQYF. In DNA form, the CDR3 reads TGTGCCAGCAGTGTTTCCCCAGGGGACGCCTACGAGCAGTACTTC. The complete variable domain, with remaining parts taken from reference TRBV2 and TRBJ2-7, reads EPEVTQTPSHQVTQMGQEVILRCVPISNHLYFYWYRQILGQKVEFLVSFYNNEISEKSEIFDDQFSVERPDGSNFTLKIRSTKLEDSAMYFCASSVSPGDAYEQYFGPGTRLTVT.

This clone was recorded a few times. The genes are TRBV19 and TRBJ1-6; no reliable D call. Germline-derived CDR1 and CDR2 are LNHDA and SQIVND (reference sequence). This CDR3 comprises 15 residues. Trimming shortened V by 3 bases and J by 8 bases, and 14 bases separated the two germline ends. CDR3 in DNA: TGTGCCAGTAGTATTCGCGGGAGTTTTGATTCACCCCTCCACTTT. This encodes CASSIRGSFDSPLHF.

About this clone itself: Additional DNA sequences in this sample encode the identical CDR3. The CDR3 sequence is CASSVAGTANYGYTF. CDR3 coding DNA: TGTGCCAGCAGTGTTGCCGGGACAGCTAACTATGGCTACACCTTC. The rearrangement joins TRBV6-1 to TRBJ1-2, with 7 bases identical to TRBD1. Trimming took 4 bases from V and 0 from J; bases not matched to a gene: 5. Germline CDR1 MNHNS, CDR2 SASEGT. This CDR3 spans 15 amino acids.

The chain is built from TRBV6-4 and TRBJ2-6; the D call may be TRBD1 or TRBD2 (5 bases each). V was shortened by 3 bases and J by 4 bases, with 7 bases between the two germline ends. Looked up from germline, CDR1 is MRHNA and CDR2 is SNTAGT. The CDR3 contains 14 residues. Here the CDR3 DNA reads TGTGCCAGCAGTGAGGGGGAAGGGGCCAACGTCCTGACTTTC. This encodes CASSEGEGANVLTF.

This chain uses TRBV27 with TRBJ1-2; a weak D match, TRBD1 (6 bases). Germline V CDR1 and CDR2: MNHEY, SMNVEV (reference sequence). V gave up 3 bases and J gave up 5 bases, with 10 bases separating them. CDR3 length: 13 residues. The CDR3 nucleotides are TGTGCCAGCAGTTTGGGACAAAGTTATGGCTACACCTTC. It specifies CASSLGQSYGYTF.

In its sample, this clone ranks as medium-sized. J is TRBJ2-2 and V is TRBV5-1; D gene unclear. Trimming took 4 bases from V and 4 from J, leaving 8 bases between them. The germline gives CDR1 SGHRS, CDR2 YFSETQ. The CDR3 has 13 residues. The CDR3 spells CASSETTTGELFF. CDR3 nucleotide sequence: TGCGCCAGCAGCGAGACCACCACCGGGGAGCTGTTTTTT.

The genes are TRBV21-1 and TRBJ2-3; TRBD2 is taken as the D call from the table, unchecked against the DNA. TRBV21-1 is a documented pseudogene. There are 12 residues in the CDR3. The CDR3 protein is CASSIGTDTQYF. CDR3 bases: TGTGCCAGCAGCATCGGGACAGATACGCAGTATTTT.

The chain has TRBV7-8 and TRBJ2-3; 7 nucleotides agree with TRBD2. Germline CDR1 is SGHVS and CDR2 is FQNEAQ. The CDR3 is 16 amino acids. V lost 5 bases and J lost 0; bases outside the gene matches: 8. The CDR3 region has the DNA TGTGCCAGCAGCCCGCGGACTAGTTATAGCACAGATACGCAGTATTTT. This sequence encodes CASSPRTSYSTDTQYF.

The chain joins TRBV18 to TRBJ1-1, with D perhaps TRBD1 (5 bases). Germline CDR1 and CDR2: KGHSH and LQKENI. This CDR3 comprises 15 residues. V was clipped by 3 bases and J by 0 bases, with 11 bases between them. This CDR3 reads CASSPRTNMNTEAFF. As DNA, the CDR3 is TGTGCCAGCTCACCCCGGACAAATATGAACACTGAAGCTTTCTTT. The full variable domain, completed using reference TRBV18 and TRBJ1-1, is NAGVMQNPRHLVRRRGQEARLRCSPMKGHSHVYWYRQLPEEGLKFMVYLQKENIIDESGMPKERFSAEFPKEGPSILRIQQVVRGDSAAYFCASSPRTNMNTEAFFGQGTRLTVV.

The J gene is TRBJ2-7, the V gene TRBV7-9, with D possibly TRBD2 on 6 matching bases. The V end lost 5 bases, the J end lost 2 bases, and 16 bases lay between the germline ends. Looked up from germline, CDR1 is SEHNR and CDR2 is FQNEAQ (reference sequence). This CDR3 region has 15 residues. The CDR3 sequence: CASSPGTPLTYEQYF. CDR3 DNA: TGTGCCAGCAGCCCCGGGACTCCGTTAACCTACGAGCAGTACTTC.

This clone was detected once. J is TRBJ1-2 and V is TRBV11-2, with 8 nucleotides matching TRBD1. V shed 2 bases and J 5 bases; nucleotides not matched to a gene: 4. The CDR3 extends over 14 amino acids. CDR1 is SGHAT and CDR2 is FQNNGV in the germline V gene. CDR3 sequence: CASSLQGAGYGYTF. The CDR3 region has the DNA TGTGCCAGCAGCTTACAGGGGGCTGGATATGGCTACACCTTC.

The rearrangement joins TRBV5-1 to TRBJ1-2; D is undetermined. The V gene's germline CDR1 is SGHRS and CDR2 YFSETQ. Deletions cut 1 base from V and 4 bases from J, with 11 bases between. The CDR3 covers 14 residues. In DNA form, the CDR3 reads TGCGCCAGCAGCTTGATTGGGGAAAGCTATGGCTACACCTTC. It codes for CASSLIGESYGYTF.

The chain employs TRBV28 and TRBJ2-3, with 14 bases matching TRBD2. Germline-derived CDR1 and CDR2 are MDHEN and SYDVKM. There are 17 residues in the CDR3. V lost 5 bases, J lost 5 bases, and 9 bases stayed unmatched. The CDR3, as DNA: TGTGCCAGCAGTGGGGGACTAGCGGGAGAAAGTCAAGATACGCAGTATTTT. Its protein is CASSGGLAGESQDTQYF.

This clone was seen a handful of times. This chain uses TRBV7-8 with TRBJ2-2; D not certain. Deletions cut 3 bases from V and 5 bases from J, with 16 bases between. Germline-derived CDR1 and CDR2 are SGHVS and FQNEAQ. This CDR3 is 16 amino acids long. The DNA of the CDR3 is TGTGCCAGCAGCTTCCATCCGGCCCCCAGGACCGGGGAGCTGTTTTTT. It specifies CASSFHPAPRTGELFF.

This clone was counted a few times. V usage is TRBV30 and J usage is TRBJ1-3; D might be TRBD1 (6 bases). V lost 3 bases, J lost 4 bases, and 13 bases lay in between. The germline CDR1 and CDR2 sequences are GTSNPN and SVGIG (reference sequence). This CDR3 region has 14 residues. CDR3 DNA: TGTGCCTGGAGGGGGGAAGGGACAGGAAACACCATATATTTT. It is translated as CAWRGEGTGNTIYF. Full variable domain (rest looked up from reference TRBV30 and TRBJ1-3): SQTIHQWPATLVQPVGSPLSLECTVEGTSNPNLYWYRQAAGRGLQLLFYSVGIGQISSEVPQNLSASRPQDRQFILSSKKLLLSDSGFYLCAWRGEGTGNTIYFGEGSWLTVV.

The chain has TRBV7-9 and TRBJ2-1, with 8 nucleotides matching TRBD2. This CDR3 region has 16 residues. CDR1 SEHNR and CDR2 FQNEAQ come from the germline V gene (reference sequence). V lost 5 bases, J lost 8 bases, and 14 bases stayed unmatched. This CDR3 reads CASSPTRGGIVDEQFF. The CDR3 region has the DNA TGTGCCAGCAGCCCCACCCGGGGGGGGATAGTCGATGAGCAGTTCTTC.

The V and J genes are TRBV7-9 and TRBJ1-4, with 7 bases identical to TRBD1. The V segment lost 5 bases and the J segment 12 bases; nucleotides outside the gene matches: 12. The CDR3 totals 14 residues. CDR1 and CDR2 from the germline V gene are SEHNR and FQNEAQ (reference sequence). The CDR3 is CASSPRTGPRELFF. For the CDR3, the DNA is TGTGCCAGCAGCCCTCGGACAGGTCCGAGGGAACTGTTTTTT.

V usage is TRBV29-1 and J usage is TRBJ2-7; D remains ambiguous. The CDR3 is made up of 11 amino acids. With 4 bases removed from V and 3 bases from J, the gap between germline ends came to 7 bases. The V gene's germline CDR1 is SQVTM and CDR2 ANQGSEA. This chain's CDR3 is CSVVSNYEQYF. The CDR3 coding sequence is TGCAGCGTTGTTAGCAACTACGAGCAGTACTTC.

The chain uses TRBV7-2 and TRBJ2-3, with TRBD2 matching over 7 bases. V trimming: 7 bases; J trimming: 4 bases; junction bases outside the gene matches: 17. The V gene's germline CDR1 is SGHTA and CDR2 FQGNSA. The CDR3 totals 17 residues. This chain's CDR3 is CASIISSGNVGSDTQYF. The CDR3 DNA reads as TGTGCCAGCATCATTTCCAGCGGGAATGTTGGTTCAGATACGCAGTATTTT.

This chain joins TRBV6-1 and TRBJ2-1; 7 positions agree with TRBD1. CDR1 is MNHNS, CDR2 SASEGT, per germline. CDR3 length equals 17 residues. After removal of 2 bases from V and 0 bases from J, the junction contained 7 bases not matched to a gene. The CDR3 DNA reads TGTGCCAGCAGTGAAACCTCAGGGGGTAGCTCCTACAATGAGCAGTTCTTC. It yields the protein CASSETSGGSSYNEQFF.

The rearrangement uses TRBV6-6 and TRBJ1-6; 8 nucleotides agree with TRBD1. The J segment lost 10 bases and the V segment lost 6 bases, leaving 8 bases of the junction unmatched. The CDR3 contains 14 residues. CDR1 MNHNY and CDR2 SVGAGI come from the germline V gene (reference sequence). CDR3 coding DNA: TGTGCCAGCAGGGCCGACAGGGGTGGGTCACCCCTCCACTTT. It translates to CASRADRGGSPLHF.

The V call is TRBV5-1, the J call TRBJ2-3; either TRBD1 or TRBD2 may fit D (5 bases each). The germline CDR1 and CDR2 sequences are SGHRS and YFSETQ. This CDR3 spans 14 amino acids. V dropped 3 bases and J dropped 0 bases, with 8 bases sitting between them. The CDR3 spells CASSSRDSTDTQYF. DNA for the CDR3: TGCGCCAGCAGCTCCCGGGACAGCACAGATACGCAGTATTTT.

This chain links TRBV7-2 with TRBJ2-1; a weak D match, TRBD2 (5 bases). The CDR3 covers 16 residues. In germline, CDR1 is SGHTA, CDR2 FQGNSA. The germline V and J ends were trimmed by 5 bases and 4 bases, with 18 bases remaining between them. The CDR3 sequence: CASSITGMRGYNEQFF. DNA for the CDR3: TGTGCCAGCAGCATTACCGGGATGAGAGGATACAATGAGCAGTTCTTC.